The following is a T cell receptor (beta chain) sequence with its context. Trimming left V 4 bases short and J 1 base short, with 12 bases between. The CDR3 covers 15 residues. The germline CDR1 and CDR2 sequences are KGHDR and SFDVKD. As originally analysed: Nucleated cell counts were estimated from reference gene primer amplification. Measured with immunoSEQ multiplex PCR; TCRdb has only the in-frame clones, and not every one. D and trimming come from the DNA, and the V and J calls and clone size come from that table. The sample lists about 250,000 clones, roughly 87% occurring once. These data belong to a study of blood T cell repertoires in COVID-19.

The receptor comes from a woman aged 25 to 39 with acute COVID-19. V is TRBV24-1 and J is TRBJ2-5, with D possibly matching TRBD2 (6 bases). Sequencing was performed on PBMCs or T cells enriched from blood (not recorded which). Here the CDR3 reads CATSEGLALQETQYF. DNA for the CDR3: TGTGCCACCAGTGAGGGGCTAGCGCTCCAAGAGACCCAGTACTTC.